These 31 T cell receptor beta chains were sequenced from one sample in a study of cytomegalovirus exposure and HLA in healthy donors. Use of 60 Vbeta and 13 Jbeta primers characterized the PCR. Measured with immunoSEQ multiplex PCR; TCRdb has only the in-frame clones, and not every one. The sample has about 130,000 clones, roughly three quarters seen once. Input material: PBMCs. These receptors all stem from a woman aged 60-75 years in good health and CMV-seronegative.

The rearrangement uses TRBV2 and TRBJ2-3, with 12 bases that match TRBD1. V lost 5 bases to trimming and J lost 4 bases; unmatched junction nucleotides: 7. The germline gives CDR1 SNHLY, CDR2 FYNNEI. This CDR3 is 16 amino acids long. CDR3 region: CASSLYGTGGPDTQYF. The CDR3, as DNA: TGTGCCAGCAGTCTTTACGGGACAGGGGGCCCAGATACGCAGTATTTT.

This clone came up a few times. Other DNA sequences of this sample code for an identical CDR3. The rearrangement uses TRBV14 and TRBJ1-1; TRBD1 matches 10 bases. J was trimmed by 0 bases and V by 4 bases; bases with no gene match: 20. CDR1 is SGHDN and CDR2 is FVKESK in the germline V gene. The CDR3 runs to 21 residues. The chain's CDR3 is CASSRPPGTGDTSPLNTEAFF. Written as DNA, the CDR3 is TGTGCCAGCAGCCGACCCCCCGGGACAGGGGACACCTCACCCCTGAACACTGAAGCTTTCTTT.

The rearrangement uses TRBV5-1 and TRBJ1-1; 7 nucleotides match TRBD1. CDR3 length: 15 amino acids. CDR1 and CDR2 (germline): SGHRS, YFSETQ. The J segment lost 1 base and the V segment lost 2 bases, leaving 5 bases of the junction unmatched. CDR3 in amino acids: CASSFGQVRNTEAFF. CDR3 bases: TGCGCCAGCAGCTTCGGACAGGTACGGAACACTGAAGCTTTCTTT.

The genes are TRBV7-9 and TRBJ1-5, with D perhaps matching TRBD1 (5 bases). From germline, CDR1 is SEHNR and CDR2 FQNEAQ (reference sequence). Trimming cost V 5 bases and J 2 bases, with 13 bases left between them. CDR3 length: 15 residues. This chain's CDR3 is CASSPTIGGNQPQHF. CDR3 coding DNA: TGTGCCAGCAGCCCTACGATAGGGGGCAATCAGCCCCAGCATTTT.

This CDR3 is CSVVAGGQTQYF. CDR3 nucleotide sequence: TGCAGCGTTGTAGCGGGAGGACAGACCCAGTACTTC. The chain uses TRBV29-1 and TRBJ2-5; 10 nucleotides line up with TRBD2. V was pared by 4 bases and J by 6 bases, with 2 bases of the junction left unmatched. CDR3 size: 12 residues. CDR1 is SQVTM and CDR2 is ANQGSEA in the germline V gene.

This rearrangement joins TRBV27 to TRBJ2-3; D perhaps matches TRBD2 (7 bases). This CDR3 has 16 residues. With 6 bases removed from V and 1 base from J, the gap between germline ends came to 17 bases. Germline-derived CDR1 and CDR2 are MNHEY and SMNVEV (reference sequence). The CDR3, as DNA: TGTGCCAGCAGGGTACTAGGGGGGGGAGGCACAGATACGCAGTATTTT. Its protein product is CASRVLGGGGTDTQYF.

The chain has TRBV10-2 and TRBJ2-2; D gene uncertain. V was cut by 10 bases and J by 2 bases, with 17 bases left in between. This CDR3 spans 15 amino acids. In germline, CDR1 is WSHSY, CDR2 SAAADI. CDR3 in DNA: TGCGCCACCGAGAACCCGTTAGCCAACACCGGGGAGCTGTTTTTT. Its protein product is CATENPLANTGELFF.

The CDR3 sequence: CASSSGLAASTDTQYF. The DNA of the CDR3 is TGTGCCAGCAGCTCGGGACTAGCGGCTAGCACAGATACGCAGTATTTT. The rearrangement joins TRBV7-9 to TRBJ2-3, with 11 positions matching TRBD2. Looked up from germline, CDR1 is SEHNR and CDR2 is FQNEAQ (reference sequence). The CDR3 has 16 residues. The V gene end was trimmed by 4 bases and the J gene end by 0 bases; junction bases not matched to a gene: 3.

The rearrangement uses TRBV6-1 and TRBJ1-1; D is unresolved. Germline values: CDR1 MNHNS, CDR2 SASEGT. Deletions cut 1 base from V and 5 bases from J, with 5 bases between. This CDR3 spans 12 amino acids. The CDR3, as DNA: TGTGCCAGCAGTGAAGAGAGAACTGAAGCTTTCTTT. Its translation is CASSEERTEAFF.

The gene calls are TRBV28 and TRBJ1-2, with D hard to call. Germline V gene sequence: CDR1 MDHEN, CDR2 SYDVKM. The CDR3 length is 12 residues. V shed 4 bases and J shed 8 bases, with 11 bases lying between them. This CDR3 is CASSYRPEGYTF. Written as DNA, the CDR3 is TGTGCCAGCAGTTATAGACCGGAGGGCTACACCTTC.

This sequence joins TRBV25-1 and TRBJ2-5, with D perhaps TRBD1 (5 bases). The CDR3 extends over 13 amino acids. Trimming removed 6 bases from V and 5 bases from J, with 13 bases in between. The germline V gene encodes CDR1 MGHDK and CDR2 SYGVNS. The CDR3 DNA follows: TGTGCCAGCAGAGCACAGGTCATGGAGACCCAGTACTTC. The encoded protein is CASRAQVMETQYF. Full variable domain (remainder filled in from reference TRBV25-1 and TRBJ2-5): EADIYQTPRYLVIGTGKKITLECSQTMGHDKMYWYQQDPGMELHLIHYSYGVNSTEKGDLSSESTVSRIRTEHFPLTLESARPSHTSQYLCASRAQVMETQYFGPGTRLLVL.

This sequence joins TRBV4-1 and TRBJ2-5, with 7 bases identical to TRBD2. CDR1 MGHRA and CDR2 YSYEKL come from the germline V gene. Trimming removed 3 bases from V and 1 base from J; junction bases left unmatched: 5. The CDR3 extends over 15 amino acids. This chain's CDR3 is CASSQGTGGQETQYF. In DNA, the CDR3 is TGCGCCAGCAGCCAGGGGACGGGGGGCCAAGAGACCCAGTACTTC.

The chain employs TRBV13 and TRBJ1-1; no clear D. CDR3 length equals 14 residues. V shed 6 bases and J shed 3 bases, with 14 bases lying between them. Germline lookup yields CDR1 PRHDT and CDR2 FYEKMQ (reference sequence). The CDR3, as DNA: TGTGCCAGCAGTCCGCCTCCGGTAGACACTGAAGCTTTCTTT. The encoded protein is CASSPPPVDTEAFF. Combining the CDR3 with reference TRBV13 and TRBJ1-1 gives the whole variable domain AAGVIQSPRHLIKEKRETATLKCYPIPRHDTVYWYQQGPGQDPQFLISFYEKMQSDKGSIPDRFSAQQFSDYHSELNMSSLELGDSALYFCASSPPPVDTEAFFGQGTRLTVV.

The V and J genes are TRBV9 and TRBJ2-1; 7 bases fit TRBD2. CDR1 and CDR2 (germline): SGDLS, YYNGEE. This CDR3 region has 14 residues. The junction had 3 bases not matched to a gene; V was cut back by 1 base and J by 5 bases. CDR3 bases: TGTGCCAGCAGCGTAATGAGCGGGGACAATGAGCAGTTCTTC. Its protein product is CASSVMSGDNEQFF.

CDR3 in amino acids: CASSHGLAGVIEQFF. CDR3 in DNA: TGTGCCAGCAGCCACGGACTAGCGGGAGTGATTGAGCAGTTCTTC. The gene calls are TRBV13 and TRBJ2-1; 13 nucleotides agree with TRBD2. Germline values: CDR1 PRHDT, CDR2 FYEKMQ (reference sequence). CDR3 length: 15 amino acids. V lost 5 bases and J lost 9; bases outside the gene matches: 7.

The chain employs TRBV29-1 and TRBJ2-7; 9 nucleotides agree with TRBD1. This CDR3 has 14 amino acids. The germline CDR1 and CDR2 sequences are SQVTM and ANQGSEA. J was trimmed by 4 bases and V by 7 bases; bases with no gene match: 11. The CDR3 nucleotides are TGCAGCGCCGATTCGGACAGGGGTCGGTACGAGCAGTACTTC. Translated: CSADSDRGRYEQYF.

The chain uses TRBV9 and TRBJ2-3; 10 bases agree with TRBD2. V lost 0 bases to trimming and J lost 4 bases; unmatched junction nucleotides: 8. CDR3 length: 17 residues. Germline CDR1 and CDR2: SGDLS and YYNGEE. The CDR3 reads CASSVAGLAGVADTQYF. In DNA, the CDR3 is TGTGCCAGCAGCGTAGCGGGGCTAGCGGGAGTTGCAGATACGCAGTATTTT.

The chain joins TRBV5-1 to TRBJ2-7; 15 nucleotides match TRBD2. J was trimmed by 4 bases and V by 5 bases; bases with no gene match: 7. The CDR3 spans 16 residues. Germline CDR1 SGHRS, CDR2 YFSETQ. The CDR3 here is CASRRGLAGGLYEQYF. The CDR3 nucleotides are TGCGCCAGCAGACGCGGACTAGCGGGGGGGCTGTACGAGCAGTACTTC.

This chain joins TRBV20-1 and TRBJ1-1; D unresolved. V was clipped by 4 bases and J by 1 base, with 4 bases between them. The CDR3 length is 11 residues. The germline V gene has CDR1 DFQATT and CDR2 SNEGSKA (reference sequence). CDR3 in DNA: TGCAGTGCTAACAGGAACACTGAAGCTTTCTTT. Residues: CSANRNTEAFF.

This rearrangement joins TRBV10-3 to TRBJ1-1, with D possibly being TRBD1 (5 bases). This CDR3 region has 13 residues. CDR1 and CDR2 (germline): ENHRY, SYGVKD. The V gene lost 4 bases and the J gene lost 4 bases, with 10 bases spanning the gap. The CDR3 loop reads CAISVATGTEAFF. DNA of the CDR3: TGTGCCATCAGTGTCGCAACAGGCACTGAAGCTTTCTTT.

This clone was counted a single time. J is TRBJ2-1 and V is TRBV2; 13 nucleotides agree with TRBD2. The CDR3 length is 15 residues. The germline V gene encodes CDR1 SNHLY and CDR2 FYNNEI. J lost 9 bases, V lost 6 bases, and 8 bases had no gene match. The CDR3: CASSAGTSGKGEQFF. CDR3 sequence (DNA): TGTGCCAGCAGCGCCGGGACTAGCGGGAAGGGTGAGCAGTTCTTC. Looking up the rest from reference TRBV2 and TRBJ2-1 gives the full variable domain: EPEVTQTPSHQVTQMGQEVILRCVPISNHLYFYWYRQILGQKVEFLVSFYNNEISEKSEIFDDQFSVERPDGSNFTLKIRSTKLEDSAMYFCASSAGTSGKGEQFFGPGTRLTVL.

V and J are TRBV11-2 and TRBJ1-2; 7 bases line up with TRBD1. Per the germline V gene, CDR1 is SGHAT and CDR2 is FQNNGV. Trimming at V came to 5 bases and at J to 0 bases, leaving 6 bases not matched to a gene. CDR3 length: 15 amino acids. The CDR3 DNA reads TGTGCCAGCAGCGCCGACAGGGTGTCTAACTATGGCTACACCTTC. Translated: CASSADRVSNYGYTF.

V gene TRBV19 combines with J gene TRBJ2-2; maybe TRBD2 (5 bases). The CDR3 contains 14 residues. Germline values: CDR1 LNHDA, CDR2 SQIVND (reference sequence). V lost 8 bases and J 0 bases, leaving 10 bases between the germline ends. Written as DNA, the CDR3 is TGTGCCAGTGAGAGGGAACCGAACACCGGGGAGCTGTTTTTT. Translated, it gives CASEREPNTGELFF.

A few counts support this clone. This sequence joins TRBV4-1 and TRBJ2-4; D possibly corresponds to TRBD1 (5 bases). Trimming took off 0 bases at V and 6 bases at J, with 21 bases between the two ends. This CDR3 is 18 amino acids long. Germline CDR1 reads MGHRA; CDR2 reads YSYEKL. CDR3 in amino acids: CASSQDLGASKRGNIQYF. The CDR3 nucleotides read TGCGCCAGCAGCCAAGATCTTGGGGCTAGTAAAAGGGGAAACATTCAGTACTTC.

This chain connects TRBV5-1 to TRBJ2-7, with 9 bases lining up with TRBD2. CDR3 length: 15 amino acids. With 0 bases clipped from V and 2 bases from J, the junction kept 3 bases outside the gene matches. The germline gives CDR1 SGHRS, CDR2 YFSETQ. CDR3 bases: TGCGCCAGCAGCTTGGTTGCGGGAGGGCCCTACGAGCAGTACTTC. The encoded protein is CASSLVAGGPYEQYF.

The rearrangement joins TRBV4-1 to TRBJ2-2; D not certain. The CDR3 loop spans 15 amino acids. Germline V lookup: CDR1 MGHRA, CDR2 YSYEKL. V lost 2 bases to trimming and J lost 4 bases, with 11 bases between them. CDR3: CASSQIKTFTGELFF. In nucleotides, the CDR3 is TGCGCCAGCAGCCAAATAAAGACATTCACCGGGGAGCTGTTTTTT.

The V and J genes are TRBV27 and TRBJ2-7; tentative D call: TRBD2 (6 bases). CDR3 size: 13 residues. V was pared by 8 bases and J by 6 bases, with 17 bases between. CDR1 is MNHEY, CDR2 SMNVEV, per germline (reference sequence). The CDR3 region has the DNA TGTGCCAGCGGACCACTAGGGGACTCCGAGCAGTACTTC. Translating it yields CASGPLGDSEQYF.

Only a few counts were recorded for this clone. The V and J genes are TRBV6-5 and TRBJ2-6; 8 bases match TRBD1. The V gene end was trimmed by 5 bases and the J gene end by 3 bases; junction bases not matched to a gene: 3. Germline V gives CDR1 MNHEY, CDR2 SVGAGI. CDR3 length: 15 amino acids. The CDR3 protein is CASSPRGLGANVLTF. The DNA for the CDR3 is TGTGCCAGCAGTCCCAGGGGGCTTGGGGCCAACGTCCTGACTTTC.

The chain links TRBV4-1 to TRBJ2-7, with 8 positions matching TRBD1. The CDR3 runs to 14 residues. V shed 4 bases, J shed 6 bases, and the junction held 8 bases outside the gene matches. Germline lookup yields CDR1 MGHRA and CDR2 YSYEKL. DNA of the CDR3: TGCGCCAGCAGCCCCACGGACAGGGCCCTCGAGCAGTACTTC. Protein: CASSPTDRALEQYF.

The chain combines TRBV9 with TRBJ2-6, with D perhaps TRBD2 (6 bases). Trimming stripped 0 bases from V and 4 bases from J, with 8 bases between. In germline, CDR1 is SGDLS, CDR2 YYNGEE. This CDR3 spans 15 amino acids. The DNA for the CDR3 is TGTGCCAGCAGCGTAGCCGGGGGAGGGGCCAACGTCCTGACTTTC. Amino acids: CASSVAGGGANVLTF.

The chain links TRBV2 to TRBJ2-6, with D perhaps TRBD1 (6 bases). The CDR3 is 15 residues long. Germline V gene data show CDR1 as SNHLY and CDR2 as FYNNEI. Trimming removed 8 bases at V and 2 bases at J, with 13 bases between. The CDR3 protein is CASGYTGTGANVLTF. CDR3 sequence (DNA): TGTGCCAGCGGTTATACAGGGACTGGGGCCAACGTCCTGACTTTC. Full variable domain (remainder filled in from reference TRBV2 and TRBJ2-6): EPEVTQTPSHQVTQMGQEVILRCVPISNHLYFYWYRQILGQKVEFLVSFYNNEISEKSEIFDDQFSVERPDGSNFTLKIRSTKLEDSAMYFCASGYTGTGANVLTFGAGSRLTVL.